This T cell receptor beta chain came from a study of OX40 agonist ivuxolimab in advanced cancers. Overall study: Intravenous ivuxolimab was administered to patients every 2 weeks at 0.01 to 10 mg/kg. Those enrolled were approximately 83% male, with a mean age of about 66 years and ages from about 20 to 85. General study points: Compared with others, partial responders at 0.1-3.0 mg/kg displayed clonal expansion among the lowest.

Patients were ineligible given autoimmune disease history or systemic immunosuppression. A word on this clone: Antigen specificity is unknown.

Germline V gene data show CDR1 as SEHNR and CDR2 as FQNEAQ (reference sequence). The CDR3 covers 16 residues. The V and J ends lost 4 bases and 1 base, in that order; junction bases with no gene match: 7. The table came from immunoSEQ multiplex PCR; TCRdb's copy has only in-frame clones and leaves some out. The repertoire holds approximately 88,000 clones, with about 88% as singletons. This receptor was identified in an adult with an advanced solid tumor such as melanoma, head and neck, liver or kidney cancer. J is TRBJ2-7 and V is TRBV7-9, with 10 bases that match TRBD2. Sequenced material: CD4+ or CD8+ T cells sorted from blood, taken in a trial of the OX40 agonist ivuxolimab. Here the CDR3 DNA reads TGTGCCAGCAGCTATCTAGCGGGGGCATTGTCCTACGAGCAGTACTTC. Encoded protein: CASSYLAGALSYEQYF. Drawing the rest from reference TRBV7-9 and TRBJ2-7, the complete variable domain is DTGVSQNPRHKITKRGQNVTFRCDPISEHNRLYWYRQTLGQGPEFLTYFQNEAQLEKSRLLSDRFSAERPKGSFSTLEIQRTEQGDSAMYLCASSYLAGALSYEQYFGPGTRLTVT.